Reported below is one T cell receptor (beta chain). There are a few counts of this clonotype. Its antigen is unknown. The junction departs from the called germline gene at one end, perhaps through a read error. Libraries were prepared through 5' RACE. Data came from an Illumina HiSeq 2500. A second roughly 7 to 12 cycle PCR used a sample-barcoded 5' primer and a J-beta primer mix. Each TCR beta cDNA molecule received a unique molecular identifier from a template-switch 5' adaptor carrying 12 random nucleotides. Each sample yielded at least 3 million CDR3-containing paired-end reads. The Mint cDNA synthesis kit, primed by a TRBC-specific oligonucleotide, was used to synthesize first-strand cDNA from all RNA. After uracil-DNA glycosylase treatment, a first 18-cycle PCR used universal primers M1SS and BC2_uni_R on all cDNA. As for how the authors treated the data: Normalization of each sample was performed by random selection of 1 million high-quality reads, each carrying a distinct molecular identifier. Reads with shared molecular identifiers were discarded instead of being binned into consensus sequences. CDR3 identification, clonotype clustering and error correction used MiTCR with a Q25 quality threshold and the strictest error-elimination algorithm. A nonparametric unseen species model using Euler transformation provided a lower-bound estimate of total TCR beta diversity. Through fastp at Q25 and MiXCR, TCRdb rebuilt clones from the public reads, retaining in-frame beta chains. Entries that share a CDR3 protein sequence are merged under the most common genes and DNA. These V and J calls derive from TCRdb rather than the authors' analysis. Recorded for this sample are about 640,000 distinct CDR3 sequences; 45% to 65% of them occurred a single time. The ten biggest clones cover approximately 40% of the sample.

This sample stems from a study of blood T cells in healthy people across ages (dated by TCRdb to the mid-2010s). About the study as a whole: In model experiments, template switching captured about one uniquely barcoded TCR beta cDNA molecule for every two T cells. To avoid experimental bias, donors of different ages were spread randomly across the sequencing lanes. For two donors (one aged 18 to 29 and one aged 80 or older), the study analyzed two additional independent replicas of 1 million unique cDNA reads from the same blood draw. Donors were grouped into four age groups: young (average 16 years), middle-aged (over 35), aged (around 60) and long-lived (about 89). The study measured age-related changes in TCR beta repertoire diversity using deep sequencing normalized with unique cDNA molecular identifiers.

The donors were under 40 Caucasian individuals from Russia, aged roughly 6 to 100 years, who were systemically healthy. Roughly 10 milliliters of peripheral blood were drawn from each donor into EDTA-treated Vacutainer tubes. Ficoll-Paque density-gradient centrifugation was used to isolate PBMCs, with at least 7 million per sample. Trizol reagent was used to extract total RNA from PBMCs, with at least 5 micrograms per sample. Naive CD45RAhigh/CD27high T cell percentages were measured by flow cytometry on a PBMC aliquot from every donor. As encoded in the germline V gene, CDR1 is ENHRY while CDR2 is SYGVKD. From cysteine to phenylalanine, the CDR3 is 13 amino acids long. The kept DNA is CDR3 alone, 39 bases in frame from the first base. What the research found in general, with its limitations: Total diversity estimates from one million sequenced T cells were considered lower bounds and underestimates. Because profiling used bulk unsorted PBMCs, naive and antigen-experienced compartments could not be compared conclusively. Compared with the aged group, the long-lived group had more naive CD4+ T cells, fewer expanded clones and increased TCR diversity, a pattern suggesting age selection. Observed TCR beta diversity per million T cells fell roughly linearly with age, and a significant reduction was already apparent by age roughly 40. Because the CMV infection status of the donors was unknown, age-related changes in expanded clonotypes may potentially have been confounded. There was a strong correlation between observed TCR beta diversity and the percentage of naive T cells measured by flow cytometry.

The origin of this receptor is a man in his fifties or sixties in good health. Here the chain combines TRBV10-3 and TRBJ1-5; a tentative D match to TRBD1 spans 5 bases. The sample taken for sequencing was blood. This receptor carries the CDR3 CVISEDERGPLHF. The sequenced DNA: TGTGTCATCAGTGAGGACGAGAGGGGACCCCTGCATTTT.